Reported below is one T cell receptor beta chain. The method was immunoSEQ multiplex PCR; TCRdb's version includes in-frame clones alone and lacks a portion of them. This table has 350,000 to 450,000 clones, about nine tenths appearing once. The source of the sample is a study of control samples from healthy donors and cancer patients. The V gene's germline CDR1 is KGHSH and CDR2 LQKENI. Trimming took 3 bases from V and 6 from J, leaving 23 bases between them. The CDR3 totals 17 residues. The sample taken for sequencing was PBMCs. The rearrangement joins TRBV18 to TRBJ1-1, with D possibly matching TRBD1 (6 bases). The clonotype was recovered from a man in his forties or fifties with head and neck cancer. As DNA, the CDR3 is TGTGCCAGCTCACCTATACGGGGGGCGGAGGAACGCGCTGAAGCTTTCTTT. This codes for CASSPIRGAEERAEAFF.